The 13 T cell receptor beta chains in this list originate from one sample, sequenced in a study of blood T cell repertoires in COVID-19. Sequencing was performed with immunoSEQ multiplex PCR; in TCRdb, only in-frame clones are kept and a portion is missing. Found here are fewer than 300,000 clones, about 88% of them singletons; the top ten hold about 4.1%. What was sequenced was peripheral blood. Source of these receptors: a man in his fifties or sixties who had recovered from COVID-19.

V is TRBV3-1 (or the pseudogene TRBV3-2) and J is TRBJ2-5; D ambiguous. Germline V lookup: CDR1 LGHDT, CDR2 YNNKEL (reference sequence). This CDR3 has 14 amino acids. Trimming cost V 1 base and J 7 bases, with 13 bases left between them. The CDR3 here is CASSQGADHRTQYF. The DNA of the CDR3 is TGTGCCAGCAGCCAAGGCGCCGACCACAGGACCCAGTACTTC.

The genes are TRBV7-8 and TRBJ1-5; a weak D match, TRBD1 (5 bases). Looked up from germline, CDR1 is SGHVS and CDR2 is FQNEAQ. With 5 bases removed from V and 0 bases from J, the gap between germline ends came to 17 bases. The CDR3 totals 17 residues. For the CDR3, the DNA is TGTGCCAGCAGCCCAAACCGGGGGTTCTATAGCAATCAGCCCCAGCATTTT. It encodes CASSPNRGFYSNQPQHF.

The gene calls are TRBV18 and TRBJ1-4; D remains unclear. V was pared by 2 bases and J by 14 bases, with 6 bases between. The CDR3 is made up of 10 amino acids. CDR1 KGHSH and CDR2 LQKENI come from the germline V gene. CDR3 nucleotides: TGTGCCAGCTCACCAACGGTTCTGTTTTTT. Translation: CASSPTVLFF.

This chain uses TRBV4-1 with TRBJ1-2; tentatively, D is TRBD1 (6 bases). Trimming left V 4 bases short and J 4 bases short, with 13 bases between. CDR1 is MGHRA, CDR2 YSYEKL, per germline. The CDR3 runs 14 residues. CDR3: CASSPNRDSYGYTF. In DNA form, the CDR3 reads TGCGCCAGCAGCCCCAACAGGGATTCCTATGGCTACACCTTC.

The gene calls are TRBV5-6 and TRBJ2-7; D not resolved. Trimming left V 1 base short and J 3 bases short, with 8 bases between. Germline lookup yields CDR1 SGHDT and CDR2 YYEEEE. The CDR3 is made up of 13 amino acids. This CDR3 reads CASSLLSRYEQYF. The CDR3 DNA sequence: TGTGCCAGCAGCTTGCTAAGCCGCTACGAGCAGTACTTC. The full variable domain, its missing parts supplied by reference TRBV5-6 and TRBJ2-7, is DAGVTQSPTHLIKTRGQQVTLRCSPKSGHDTVSWYQQALGQGPQFIFQYYEEEERQRGNFPDRFSGHQFPNYSSELNVNALLLGDSALYLCASSLLSRYEQYFGPGTRLTVT.

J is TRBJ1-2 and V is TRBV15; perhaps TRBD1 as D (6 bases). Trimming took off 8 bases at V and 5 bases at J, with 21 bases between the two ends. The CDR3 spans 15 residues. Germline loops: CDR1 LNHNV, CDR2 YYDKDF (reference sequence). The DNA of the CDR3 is TGTGCCACCTCGGAAACCAGGGGACGAACTTATGGCTACACCTTC. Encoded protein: CATSETRGRTYGYTF.

CDR3 in DNA: TGTGCCAGCAGTGGTCGGACAATATCGCCCACTGAAGCTTTCTTT. Its protein is CASSGRTISPTEAFF. The J gene is TRBJ1-1, the V gene TRBV6-2 or TRBV6-3, with D possibly matching TRBD1 (5 bases). This CDR3 comprises 15 residues. The germline CDR1 and CDR2 sequences are MNHEY and SVGEGT. Between the trimmed V and J ends, which lost 5 bases and 4 bases, there was a span of 17 bases.

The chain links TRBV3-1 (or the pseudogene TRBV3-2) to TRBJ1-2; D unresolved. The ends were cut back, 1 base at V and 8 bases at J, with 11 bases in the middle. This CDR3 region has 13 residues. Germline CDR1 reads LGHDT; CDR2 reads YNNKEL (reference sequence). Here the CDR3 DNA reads TGTGCCAGCAGCCAAGGGCAGAGGGTGGGCTACACCTTC. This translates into CASSQGQRVGYTF.

CDR3 nucleotide sequence: TGTGCCAGCAGCCAAGCTGTCCGGTCGAACACTGAAGCTTTCTTT. Translated: CASSQAVRSNTEAFF. This sequence joins TRBV4-2 and TRBJ1-1; no clear D gene. V was trimmed by 1 base and J by 1 base, leaving 10 bases between them. This CDR3 has 15 amino acids. Germline V CDR1 and CDR2: LGHNA, YNFKEQ.

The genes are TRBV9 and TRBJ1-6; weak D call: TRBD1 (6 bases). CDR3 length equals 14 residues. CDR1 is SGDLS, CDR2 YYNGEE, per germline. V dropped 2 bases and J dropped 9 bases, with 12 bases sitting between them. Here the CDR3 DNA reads TGTGCCAGCAGCGTCACAGGGTTTAGTTCACCCCTCCACTTT. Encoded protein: CASSVTGFSSPLHF.

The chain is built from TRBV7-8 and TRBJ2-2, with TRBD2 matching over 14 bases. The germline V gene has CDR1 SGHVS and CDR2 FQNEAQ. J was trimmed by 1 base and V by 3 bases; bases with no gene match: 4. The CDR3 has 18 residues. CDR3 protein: CASSFGLAGGLNTGELFF. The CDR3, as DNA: TGTGCCAGCAGCTTCGGACTAGCGGGGGGCCTGAACACCGGGGAGCTGTTTTTT.

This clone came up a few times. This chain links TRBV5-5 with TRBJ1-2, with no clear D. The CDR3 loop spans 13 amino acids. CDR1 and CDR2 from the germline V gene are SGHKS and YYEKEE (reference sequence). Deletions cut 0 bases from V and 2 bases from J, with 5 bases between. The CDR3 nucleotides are TGTGCCAGCAGCTTGGACATCAACTATGGCTACACCTTC. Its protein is CASSLDINYGYTF.

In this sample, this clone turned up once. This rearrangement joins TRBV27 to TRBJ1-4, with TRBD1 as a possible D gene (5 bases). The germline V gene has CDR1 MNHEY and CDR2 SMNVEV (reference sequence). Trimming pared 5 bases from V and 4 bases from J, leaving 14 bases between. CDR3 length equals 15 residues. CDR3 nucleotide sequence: TGTGCCAGCAGTGTAAACGCGGGGGGTAATGAAAAACTGTTTTTT. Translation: CASSVNAGGNEKLFF.